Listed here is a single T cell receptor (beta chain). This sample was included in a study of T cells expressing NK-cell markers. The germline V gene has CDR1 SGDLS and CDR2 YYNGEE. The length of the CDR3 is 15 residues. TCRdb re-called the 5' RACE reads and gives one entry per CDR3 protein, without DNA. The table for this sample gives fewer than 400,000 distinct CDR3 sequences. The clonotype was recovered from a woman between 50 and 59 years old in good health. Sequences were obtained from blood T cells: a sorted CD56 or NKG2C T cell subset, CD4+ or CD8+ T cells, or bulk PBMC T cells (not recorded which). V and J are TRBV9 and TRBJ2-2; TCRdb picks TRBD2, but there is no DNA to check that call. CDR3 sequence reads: CASSVDGRAGGELFF.